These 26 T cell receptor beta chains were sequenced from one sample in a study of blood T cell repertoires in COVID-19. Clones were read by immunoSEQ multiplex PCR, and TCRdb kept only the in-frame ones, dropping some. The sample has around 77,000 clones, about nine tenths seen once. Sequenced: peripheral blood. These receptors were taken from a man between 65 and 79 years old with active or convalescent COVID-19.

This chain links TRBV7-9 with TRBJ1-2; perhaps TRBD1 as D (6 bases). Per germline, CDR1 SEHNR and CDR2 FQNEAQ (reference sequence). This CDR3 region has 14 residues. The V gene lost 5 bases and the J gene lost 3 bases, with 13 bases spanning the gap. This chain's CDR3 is CASSTHRVYYGYTF. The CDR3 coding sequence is TGTGCCAGCAGCACCCACAGGGTATACTATGGCTACACCTTC.

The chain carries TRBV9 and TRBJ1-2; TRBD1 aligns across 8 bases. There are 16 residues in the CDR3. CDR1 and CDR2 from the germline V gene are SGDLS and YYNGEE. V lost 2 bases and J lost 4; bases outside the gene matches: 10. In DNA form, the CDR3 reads TGTGCCAGCAGCGTTGGCACAGGGGGGTCAGGCTATGGCTACACCTTC. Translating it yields CASSVGTGGSGYGYTF.

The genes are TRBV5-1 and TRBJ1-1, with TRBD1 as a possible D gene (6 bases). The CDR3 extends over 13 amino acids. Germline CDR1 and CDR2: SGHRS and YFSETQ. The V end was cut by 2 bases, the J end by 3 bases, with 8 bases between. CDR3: CASSFSGDTEAFF. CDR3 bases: TGCGCCAGCAGCTTTTCAGGGGACACTGAAGCTTTCTTT.

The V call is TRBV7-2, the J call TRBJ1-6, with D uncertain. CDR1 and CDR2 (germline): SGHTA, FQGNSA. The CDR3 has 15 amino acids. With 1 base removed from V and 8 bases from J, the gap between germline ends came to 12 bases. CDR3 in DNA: TGTGCCAGCAGCTTAGGGATAGAGGCTTATTCACCCCTCCACTTT. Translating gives CASSLGIEAYSPLHF.

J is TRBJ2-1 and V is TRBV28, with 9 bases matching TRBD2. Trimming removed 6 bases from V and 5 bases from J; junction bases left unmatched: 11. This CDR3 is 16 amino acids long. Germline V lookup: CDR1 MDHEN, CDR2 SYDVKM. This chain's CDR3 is CASSPPWLAGNNEQFF. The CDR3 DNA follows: TGTGCCAGCAGCCCCCCATGGCTAGCGGGAAACAATGAGCAGTTCTTC.

CDR3: CASSPRGPAYEQYF. CDR3 DNA: TGTGCCAGCAGTCCCAGGGGGCCCGCCTACGAGCAGTACTTC. This chain uses TRBV27 with TRBJ2-7; 8 nucleotides agree with TRBD1. Germline V gene lookup returns CDR1 MNHEY and CDR2 SMNVEV (reference sequence). V dropped 5 bases and J dropped 2; count of bases not matched to a gene: 5. The CDR3 length is 14 residues.

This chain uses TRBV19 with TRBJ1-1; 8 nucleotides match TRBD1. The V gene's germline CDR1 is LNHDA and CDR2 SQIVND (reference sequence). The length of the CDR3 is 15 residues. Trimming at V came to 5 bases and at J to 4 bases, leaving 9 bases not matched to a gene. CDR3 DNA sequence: TGTGCCAGTAGTGGAGACAGGGGTTGGACCACTGAAGCTTTCTTT. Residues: CASSGDRGWTTEAFF.

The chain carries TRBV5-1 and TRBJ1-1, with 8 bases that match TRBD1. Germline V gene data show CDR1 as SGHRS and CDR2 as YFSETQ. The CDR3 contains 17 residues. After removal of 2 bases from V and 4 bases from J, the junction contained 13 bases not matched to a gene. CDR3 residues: CASSLIGTGLGGTEAFF. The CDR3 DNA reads TGCGCCAGCAGCTTAATAGGGACAGGATTAGGAGGCACTGAAGCTTTCTTT.

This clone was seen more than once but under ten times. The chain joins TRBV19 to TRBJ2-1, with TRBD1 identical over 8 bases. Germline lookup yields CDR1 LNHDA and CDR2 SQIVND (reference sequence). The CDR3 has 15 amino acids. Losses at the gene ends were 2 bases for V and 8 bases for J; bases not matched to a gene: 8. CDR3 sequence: CASSITGGVSDEQFF. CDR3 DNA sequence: TGTGCCAGTAGTATAACAGGGGGTGTCAGCGATGAGCAGTTCTTC.

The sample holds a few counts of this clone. CDR3 nucleotide sequence: TGTGCCAGCAGCTTGAGGGCTGAAGCTTTCTTT. Amino acid sequence: CASSLRAEAFF. The genes are TRBV7-9 and TRBJ1-1, with no clear D. The CDR3 extends over 11 amino acids. Per the germline V gene, CDR1 is SEHNR and CDR2 is FQNEAQ (reference sequence). V was pared by 3 bases and J by 6 bases, with 5 bases between.

The CDR3 bases are TGCAGTGCTAGTGGGGGTCAGGGAATCAGCAATCAGCCCCAGCATTTT. It is translated as CSASGGQGISNQPQHF. The V and J genes are TRBV20-1 and TRBJ1-5; the D gene is possibly TRBD1 (5 bases). Germline CDR1 and CDR2: DFQATT and SNEGSKA (reference sequence). The length of the CDR3 is 16 residues. V dropped 3 bases and J dropped 1 base, with 16 bases sitting between them.

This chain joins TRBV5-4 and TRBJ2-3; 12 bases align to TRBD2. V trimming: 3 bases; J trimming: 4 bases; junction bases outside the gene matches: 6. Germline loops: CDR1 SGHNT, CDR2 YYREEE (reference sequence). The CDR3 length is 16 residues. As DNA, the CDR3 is TGTGCCAGCAGCTCGACTAGCGGGGGAGGACCAGATACGCAGTATTTT. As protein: CASSSTSGGGPDTQYF.

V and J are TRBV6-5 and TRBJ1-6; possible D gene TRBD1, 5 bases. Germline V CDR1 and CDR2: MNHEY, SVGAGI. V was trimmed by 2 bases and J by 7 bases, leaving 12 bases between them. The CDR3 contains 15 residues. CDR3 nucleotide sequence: TGTGCCAGCAGTTACGCGGACACAGGAAATTCACCCCTCCACTTT. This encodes CASSYADTGNSPLHF.

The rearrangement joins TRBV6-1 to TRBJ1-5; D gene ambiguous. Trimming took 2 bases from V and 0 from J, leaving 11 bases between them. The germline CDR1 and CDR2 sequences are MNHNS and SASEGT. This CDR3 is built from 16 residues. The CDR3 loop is CASSETPVSSNQPQHF. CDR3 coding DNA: TGTGCCAGCAGTGAAACCCCAGTTTCTAGCAATCAGCCCCAGCATTTT.

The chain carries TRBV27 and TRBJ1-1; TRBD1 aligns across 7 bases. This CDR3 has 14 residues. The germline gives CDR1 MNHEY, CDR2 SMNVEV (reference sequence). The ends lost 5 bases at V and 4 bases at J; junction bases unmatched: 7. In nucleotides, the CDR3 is TGTGCCAGCAGTCGTACAGGGGTGTCCACTGAAGCTTTCTTT. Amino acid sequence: CASSRTGVSTEAFF.

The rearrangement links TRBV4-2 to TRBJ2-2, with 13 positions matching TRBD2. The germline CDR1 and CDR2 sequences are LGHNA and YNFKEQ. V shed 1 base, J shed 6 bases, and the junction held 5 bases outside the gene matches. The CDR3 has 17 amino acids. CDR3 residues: CASSQGTSGSTAGELFF. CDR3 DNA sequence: TGTGCCAGCAGCCAAGGGACTAGCGGGAGTACGGCCGGGGAGCTGTTTTTT.

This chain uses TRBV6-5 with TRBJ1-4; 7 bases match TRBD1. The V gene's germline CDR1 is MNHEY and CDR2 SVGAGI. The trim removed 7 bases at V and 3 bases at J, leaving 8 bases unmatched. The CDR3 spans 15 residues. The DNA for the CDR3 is TGTGCCAGCACCGCTACAGGGGTGGCTAATGAAAAACTGTTTTTT. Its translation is CASTATGVANEKLFF.

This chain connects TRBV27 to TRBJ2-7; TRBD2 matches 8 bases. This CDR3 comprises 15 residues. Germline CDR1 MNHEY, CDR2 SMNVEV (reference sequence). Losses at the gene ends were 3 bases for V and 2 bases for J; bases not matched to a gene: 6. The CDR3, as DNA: TGTGCCAGCAGTTTTTCCCGGGGGGGGCCCTACGAGCAGTACTTC. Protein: CASSFSRGGPYEQYF.

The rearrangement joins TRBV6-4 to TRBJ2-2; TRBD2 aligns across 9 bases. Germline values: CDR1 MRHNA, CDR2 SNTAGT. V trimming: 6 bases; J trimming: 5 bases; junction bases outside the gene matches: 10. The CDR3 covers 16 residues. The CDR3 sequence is CASSPEVSGRTGELFF. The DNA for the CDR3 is TGTGCCAGCAGCCCAGAGGTTAGCGGGAGAACCGGGGAGCTGTTTTTT.

The CDR3 sequence is CASSVGGYTEAFF. The CDR3 nucleotides read TGTGCCAGCAGCGTAGGGGGTTACACTGAAGCTTTCTTT. The V call is TRBV2, the J call TRBJ1-1, with a possible D match to TRBD1 (6 bases). V gave up 6 bases and J gave up 3 bases, with 11 bases separating them. The germline V gene has CDR1 SNHLY and CDR2 FYNNEI. The CDR3 is 13 residues long.

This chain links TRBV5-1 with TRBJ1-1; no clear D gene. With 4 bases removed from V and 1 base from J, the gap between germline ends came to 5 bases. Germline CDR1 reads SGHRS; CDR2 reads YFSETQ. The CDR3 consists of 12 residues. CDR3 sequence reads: CASSAGNTEAFF. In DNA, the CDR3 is TGCGCCAGCAGCGCAGGGAACACTGAAGCTTTCTTT.

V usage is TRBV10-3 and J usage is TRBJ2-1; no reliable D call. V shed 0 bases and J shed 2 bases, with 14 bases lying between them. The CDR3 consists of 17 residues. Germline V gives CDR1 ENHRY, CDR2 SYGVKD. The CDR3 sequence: CAISESMAAETYNEQFF. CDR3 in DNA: TGTGCCATCAGTGAGTCGATGGCGGCCGAAACCTACAATGAGCAGTTCTTC.

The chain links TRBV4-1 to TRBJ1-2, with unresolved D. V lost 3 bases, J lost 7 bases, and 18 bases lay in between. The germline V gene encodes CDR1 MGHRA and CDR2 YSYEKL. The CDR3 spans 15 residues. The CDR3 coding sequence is TGCGCCAGCAGCCAGGACGGGGTTCCCGCATCTGGCTACACCTTC. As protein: CASSQDGVPASGYTF.

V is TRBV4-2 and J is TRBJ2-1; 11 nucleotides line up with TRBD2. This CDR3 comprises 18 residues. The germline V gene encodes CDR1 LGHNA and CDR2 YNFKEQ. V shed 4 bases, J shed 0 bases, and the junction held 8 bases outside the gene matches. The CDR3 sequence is CASSPETSGDSSYNEQFF. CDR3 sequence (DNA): TGTGCCAGCAGCCCGGAGACTAGCGGGGACAGCTCCTACAATGAGCAGTTCTTC.

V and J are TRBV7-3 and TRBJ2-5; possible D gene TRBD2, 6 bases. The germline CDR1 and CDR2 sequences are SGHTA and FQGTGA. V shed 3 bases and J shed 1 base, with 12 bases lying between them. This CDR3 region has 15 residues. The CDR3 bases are TGTGCCAGCAGCTTTGGTAGCGGACTCCAAGAGACCCAGTACTTC. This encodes CASSFGSGLQETQYF.

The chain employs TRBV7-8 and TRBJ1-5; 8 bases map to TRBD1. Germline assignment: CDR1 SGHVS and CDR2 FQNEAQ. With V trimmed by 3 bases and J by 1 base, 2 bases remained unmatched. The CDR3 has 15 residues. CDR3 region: CASSFGTGSNQPQHF. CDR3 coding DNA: TGTGCCAGCAGCTTCGGGACAGGAAGCAATCAGCCCCAGCATTTT.